This T cell receptor beta chain was captured by sequencing in a study of T cells in Graves' hyperthyroidism and ophthalmopathy (dated by TCRdb to the late 2010s). The study in broad terms: Peripheral blood was collected at initial diagnosis, before any treatment. TCR V-J signatures able to tell the groups apart were searched for in a discovery cohort of 90 to 100 patients, of whom under 45 had Graves' ophthalmopathy and more than 55 had stable Graves' hyperthyroidism. An independent validation cohort of around 20 hyperthyroidism patients and over 15 patients who later progressed to ophthalmopathy tested prospective prediction of ophthalmopathy. The approximately 100 discovery patients were divided at random into training and test sets in a 7:3 ratio. In addition, the study compared T-cell repertoires in thyroid tissue and in blood from several Graves' hyperthyroidism patients. Once sampling was done, hyperthyroidism patients were given methimazole at a starting dose of 30 mg daily, whereas ophthalmopathy patients were given high-dose intravenous methylprednisolone. According to the paper, TCR Vbeta CDR3 sequencing was carried out on 135 peripheral blood samples, which came from fewer than 50 ophthalmopathy, some 73 hyperthyroidism and roughly 17 progressor patients.

What the authors observed across the whole study: Most expanded thyroid clonotypes (frequency above 0.001) were also found in blood, which suggests that blood repertoires may mirror thyroid immune responses. In validation, the model predicted progression to ophthalmopathy a median of about 6.8 months before onset, with around 70% sensitivity and more than 72% specificity. Sample size was not statistically predetermined, and blinding of investigators to group allocation was not performed. In cross-validation, a model built on a 13 V-J signature told ophthalmopathy apart from stable hyperthyroidism with 87.88% sensitivity and about 81% specificity, and in testing the same model reached 80%/75%.

Many counts were recorded for this clonotype. Its antigen remains unidentified. Per-nucleotide qualities are absent, and no much larger clonotype sits a single base away. The TCR beta CDR3 regions were amplified from RNA transcripts. The first round of RT-PCR for the TCR CDR3 was performed with the HTBI primer set and the Qiagen OneStep RT-PCR kit. Libraries were constructed in a second round of multiplex PCR, after which size selection and purification were carried out. Sequencing of the libraries was done on an Illumina HiSeq2000 using paired-end 100 bp reads. Processing in the source paper ran as follows. SOAPnuke was used to process the raw data, throwing out any read that contained adapters or uncalled bases, had a mean Phred below 15, or lacked an exact constant-primer or identifier match. High-quality paired reads were merged using COPE v1.2.5, and each unique nucleotide sequence was defined as a clonotype. MiTCR v1.1 was used to align clonotypes to the IMGT TRBV, TRBD and TRBJ reference segments. The analysis included only V-J combinations with a frequency above 0.0001, which together covered roughly 99% of the repertoires. A TCS score was defined as the ratio of F50 (clonal expansion) to E x V (chaos), with BLOSUM62-based TCRdist applied between CDR3 peptides within each V-J. Welch's t-statistics and random forest reduced fewer than 550 V-J features to some 14, which were used in a naive Bayes classifier (R e1071). In-frame beta chains were kept once TCRdb had trimmed the public reads at Q25 with fastp and called clones with MiXCR. Duplicate CDR3 protein sequences are folded into a single record with the most common DNA and genes. TCRdb's processing, not the authors' own work, is the source of the V and J calls. This sample holds about 480,000 distinct CDR3 sequences; around an eighth were observed only once. The ten largest clonotypes hold roughly 17% of the sample.

The junction shows trimming of 3 bases on V and 3 bases on J, plus 17 bases between the germline ends. From cysteine to phenylalanine, the CDR3 is 16 amino acids long. Only CDR3 DNA remains: 48 bases, in frame from the first base. Based on the germline V gene, the CDR1 and CDR2 sequences are MDHEN and SYDVKM. Stable Graves' hyperthyroidism was defined as no progression to ophthalmopathy during 18 months of follow-up. Hyperthyroidism patients were newly diagnosed, with disease duration under 2 months, and aged 18 to 65 years. Exclusion was applied to patients with uncontrolled infections, other autoimmune diseases, pregnancy or lactation. Clinical symptoms, serum thyroxine and TRAb, thyroid ultrasound, and orbital computed tomography formed the basis for the diagnoses. PBMCs were isolated from about 9 ml of fresh peripheral blood by Ficoll-Paque density gradient centrifugation. Trizol reagent was used to extract total RNA, and RNA quality was then checked on an Agilent 2100 Bioanalyzer.

The sequence came from a woman between 18 and 30 years old with Graves' hyperthyroidism. Material: blood. The chain is assembled from TRBV28 and TRBJ1-2; matching of 5 bases hints at TRBD1 as the D gene. The sequenced DNA is TGTGCCAGCAGTTTCGCCGGGGCAGGTGTCGACTATGGCTACACCTTC. This sequence encodes CASSFAGAGVDYGYTF.